The table lists the clone carrying this T cell receptor beta chain with a few counts. The sample belongs to a study of graft-versus-host responses after intestinal transplantation. Germline CDR1 MNHEY, CDR2 SVGAGI. V gave up 0 bases and J gave up 7 bases, with 13 bases separating them. CDR3 size: 15 residues. The assay was immunoSEQ multiplex PCR, and TCRdb's table has in-frame clones only and misses some. The sample holds some 45,000 clones; less than 95% are singletons and the top ten take 1.6%. The source is a human patient who received an intestinal transplant, so some T cells may come from the graft donor. The gene calls are TRBV6-5 and TRBJ1-5, with no clear D. Sample: PBMCs, taken more than 310 days after intestinal transplant. CDR3: CASSYSSLGSQPQHF. The CDR3 DNA sequence: TGTGCCAGCAGTTACTCAAGCTTGGGGAGCCAGCCCCAGCATTTT.